This paragraph reports one TCR beta chain. Its antigen is not known. Data came from immunoSEQ multiplex PCR; TCRdb stores just in-frame clones and leaves some out. This table has more than 150,000 clones, around 93% appearing once. These data come from a study of T cell responses to AZD1222 COVID-19 vaccine. This CDR3 has 16 amino acids. V lost 0 bases and J lost 0, with 9 bases in between. From germline, CDR1 is WSHSY and CDR2 SAAADI. General study findings and limits: Repertoires were collected only later (after the peak T cell response had occurred). Close to half of all spike-specific TCRs reportedly target regions of the variants that are unmutated.

Source: peripheral blood, taken on day 0 of AZD1222 vaccination. The rearrangement uses TRBV10-2 and TRBJ1-5; D ambiguous. The receptor was derived from an adult in good health. CDR3 DNA sequence: TGCGCCAGCAGTGAGTCGTACTGGATTAGCAATCAGCCCCAGCATTTT. It codes for CASSESYWISNQPQHF.